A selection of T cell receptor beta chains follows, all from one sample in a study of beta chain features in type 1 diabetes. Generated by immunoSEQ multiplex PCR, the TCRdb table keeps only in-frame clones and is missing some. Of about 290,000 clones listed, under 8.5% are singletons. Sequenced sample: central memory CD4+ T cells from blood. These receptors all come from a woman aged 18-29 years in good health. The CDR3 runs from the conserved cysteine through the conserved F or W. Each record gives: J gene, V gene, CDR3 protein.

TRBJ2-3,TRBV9,CASQRVGTDTQYF
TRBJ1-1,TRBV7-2,CASSLGQWNTEAFF
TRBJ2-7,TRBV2,CASSAHRGLLSYEQYF
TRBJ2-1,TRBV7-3,CASSSGLSSYNEQFF
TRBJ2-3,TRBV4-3,CASSPRDGSTDTQYF
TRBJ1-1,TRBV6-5,CASSPRGIGTEAFF
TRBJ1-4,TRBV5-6,CASSFFSPATNEKLFF
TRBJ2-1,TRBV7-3,CASRSTGTDYNEQFF
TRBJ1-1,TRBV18,CASSPPASTEAFF
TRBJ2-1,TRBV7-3,CASSPTGPNEQFF
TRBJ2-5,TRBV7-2,CASSLRTAGGLQETQYF
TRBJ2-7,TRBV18,CASSGSTISYEQYF
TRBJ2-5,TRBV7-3,CASSLEVAQRFQYF
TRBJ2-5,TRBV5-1,CASSPDGGTSGRKTQYF
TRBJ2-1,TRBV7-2,CASSLASSYNEQFF
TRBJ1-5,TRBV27,CASSGTGGQPQHF
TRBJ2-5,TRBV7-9,CASRSLGAQETQYF
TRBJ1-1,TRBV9,CASSVDARVGSMNTEAFF
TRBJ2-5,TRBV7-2,CASSLGGYQETQYF
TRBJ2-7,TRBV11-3,CASSPFRDQYEQYF
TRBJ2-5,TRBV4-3,CASSQDIGTIAATQETQYF
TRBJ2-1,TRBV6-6,CASGKDRGQFF
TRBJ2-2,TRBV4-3,CASSHRESTGELFF
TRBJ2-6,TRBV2,CASQGSGANVLTF
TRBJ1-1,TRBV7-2,CASLPPGSRGLSEAFF
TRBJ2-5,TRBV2,CASSPRTRQETQYF
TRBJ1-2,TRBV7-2,CASSLNVDYGYTF
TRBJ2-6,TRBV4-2,CASSPRGGFTSGANVLTF
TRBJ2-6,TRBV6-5,CASRVGGSGANVLTF